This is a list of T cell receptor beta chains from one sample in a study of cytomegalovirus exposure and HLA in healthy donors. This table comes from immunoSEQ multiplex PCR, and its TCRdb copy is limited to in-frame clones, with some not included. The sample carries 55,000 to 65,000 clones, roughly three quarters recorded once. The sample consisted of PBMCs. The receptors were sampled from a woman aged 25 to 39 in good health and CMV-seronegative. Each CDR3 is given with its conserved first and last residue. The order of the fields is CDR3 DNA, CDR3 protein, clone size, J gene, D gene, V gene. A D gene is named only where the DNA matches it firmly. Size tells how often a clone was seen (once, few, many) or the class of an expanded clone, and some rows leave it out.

TGTGCCAGCAGCGTAGTAGGGGGAGAGACCCAGTACTTC	CASSVVGGETQYF	.	TRBJ2-5	.	TRBV9
TGTGCCAGCAGCTTCCGTTCCCAAGAGACCCAGTACTTC	CASSFRSQETQYF	.	TRBJ2-5	.	TRBV9
TGTGCCAGCAGCCCCGCTCCGGGATTCGAGCAGTTCTTC	CASSPAPGFEQFF	.	TRBJ2-1	.	TRBV7-2
TGTGCCAGCAGCTTGGGGGGGACTGTTGGCTACACCTTC	CASSLGGTVGYTF	.	TRBJ1-2	.	TRBV7-2
TGTGCCAGCAGCGCTCAAGGACATCAAAATTCACCCCTCCACTTT	CASSAQGHQNSPLHF	.	TRBJ1-6	.	TRBV9
TGTGCCAGCAGTGAATGGGGGCTCTCTAACTATGGCTACACCTTC	CASSEWGLSNYGYTF	few	TRBJ1-2	.	TRBV6-1
TGTGCCAGCAGCTTGGACAGCCTCGGGAATCAGCCCCAGCATTTT	CASSLDSLGNQPQHF	.	TRBJ1-5	.	TRBV7-8
TGCACCAGCAGCCAGTGGAGACAGGGTGAAGAAAAACTGTTTTTT	CTSSQWRQGEEKLFF	.	TRBJ1-4	.	TRBV1
TGTGCCAGCAGCTTAGCAGGGGGTCTGAGCTCCTACAATGAGCAGTTCTTC	CASSLAGGLSSYNEQFF	.	TRBJ2-1	.	TRBV7-2
TGCGCCAATCCGAGGGGACTAGCGTCCTACAATGAGCAGTTCTTC	CANPRGLASYNEQFF	.	TRBJ2-1	TRBD2	TRBV4-3
TGTGCCAGCAGCTTGGTAAAAGCGGGGGGGCTTAGCTCCTACAATGAGCAGTTCTTC	CASSLVKAGGLSSYNEQFF	once	TRBJ2-1	TRBD2	TRBV5-5
TGTTCCAGCAGCGGCGGGACAGGGGGACACTATGGCTACACCTTC	CSSSGGTGGHYGYTF	.	TRBJ1-2	TRBD1	TRBV7-9
TGTGCCAGCAGTGAGGTCCCGCGGGGGACCCAGTACTTC	CASSEVPRGTQYF	.	TRBJ2-5	.	TRBV2
TGTGCCAGCAGCGTCACAGCCAGCGGGGGGGAATCCTACGAGCAGTACTTC	CASSVTASGGESYEQYF	few	TRBJ2-7	TRBD2	TRBV7-8
TGCGCCAGCAGCCAAGATAGGGGACTAGCAACTGAGCAGTTCTTC	CASSQDRGLATEQFF	.	TRBJ2-1	TRBD2	TRBV4-3
TGTGCCAGCAGCCAAGTGGGGATGGCGGGGGGAGATACGCAGTATTTT	CASSQVGMAGGDTQYF	.	TRBJ2-3	TRBD2	TRBV14
TGTGCCAGCAGCTTCACACAGAGCCTTAATTCACCCCTCCACTTT	CASSFTQSLNSPLHF	.	TRBJ1-6	.	TRBV13
TGTGCCAGCAGCGTAGATGAGAGGAATTCACCCCTCCACTTT	CASSVDERNSPLHF	.	TRBJ1-6	.	TRBV9
TGTGCCAGCCTTGGCGGGAGGGCAGGAGATACGCAGTATTTT	CASLGGRAGDTQYF	.	TRBJ2-3	TRBD2	TRBV27
TGTGCCAGCATCTCGCGGGGGACAGATACGCAGTATTTT	CASISRGTDTQYF	.	TRBJ2-3	TRBD2	TRBV27